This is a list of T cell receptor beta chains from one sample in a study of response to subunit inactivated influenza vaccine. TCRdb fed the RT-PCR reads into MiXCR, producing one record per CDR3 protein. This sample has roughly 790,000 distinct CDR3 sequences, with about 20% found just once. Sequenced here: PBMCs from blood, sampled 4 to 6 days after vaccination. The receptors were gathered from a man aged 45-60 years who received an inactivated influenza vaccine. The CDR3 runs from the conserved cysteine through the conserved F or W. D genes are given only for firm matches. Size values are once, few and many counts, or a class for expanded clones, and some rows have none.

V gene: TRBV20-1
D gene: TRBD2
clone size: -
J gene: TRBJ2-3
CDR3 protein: CSARRGASGGRTDTQYF
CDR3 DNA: TGCAGTGCTAGACGCGGGGCTAGCGGGGGCCGCACAGATACGCAGTATTTT

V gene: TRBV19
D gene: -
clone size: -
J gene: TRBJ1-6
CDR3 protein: CASSAQGGGSPLHF
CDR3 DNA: TGTGCCAGTAGTGCTCAGGGTGGAGGATCACCCCTCCACTTT

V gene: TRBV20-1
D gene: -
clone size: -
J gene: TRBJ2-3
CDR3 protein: CSASATFRDTQYF
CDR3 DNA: TGCAGTGCGTCGGCTACATTTAGGGATACGCAGTATTTT

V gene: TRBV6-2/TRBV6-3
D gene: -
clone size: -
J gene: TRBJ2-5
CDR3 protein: CASSFGLLQETQYF
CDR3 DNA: TGTGCCAGCAGTTTCGGACTTCTTCAAGAGACCCAGTACTTC

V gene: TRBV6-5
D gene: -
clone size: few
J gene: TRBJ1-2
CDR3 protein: CASSYGTLNYGYTF
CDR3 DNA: TGTGCCAGCAGTTACGGGACACTCAACTATGGCTACACCTTC

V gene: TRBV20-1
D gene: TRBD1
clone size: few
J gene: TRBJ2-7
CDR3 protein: CSARVGQGAAYEQYF
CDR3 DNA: TGCAGTGCTAGAGTCGGACAGGGGGCCGCCTACGAGCAGTACTTC

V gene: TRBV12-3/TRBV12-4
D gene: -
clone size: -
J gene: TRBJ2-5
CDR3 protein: CASSFGLNQETQYF
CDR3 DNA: TGTGCCAGCAGTTTTGGACTGAACCAAGAGACCCAGTACTTC

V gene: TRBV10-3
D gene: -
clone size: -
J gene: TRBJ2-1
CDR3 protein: CAIRDTGVSYNEQFF
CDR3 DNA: TGTGCCATCAGGGATACCGGTGTCTCCTACAATGAGCAGTTCTTC

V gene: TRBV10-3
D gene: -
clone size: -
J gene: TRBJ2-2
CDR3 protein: CAITNGHNTGELFF
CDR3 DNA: TGTGCCATCACAAATGGACATAACACCGGGGAGCTGTTTTTT

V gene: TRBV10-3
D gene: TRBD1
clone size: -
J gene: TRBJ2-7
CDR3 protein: CAISGQGTYEQYF
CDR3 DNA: TGTGCCATCAGTGGACAGGGTACCTACGAGCAGTACTTC

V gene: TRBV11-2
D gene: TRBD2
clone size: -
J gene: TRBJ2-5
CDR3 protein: CASSTGLAGKETQYF
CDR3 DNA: TGTGCCAGCAGCACGGGACTAGCGGGGAAAGAGACCCAGTACTTC

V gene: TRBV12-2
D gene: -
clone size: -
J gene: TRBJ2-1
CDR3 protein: CASRLVAGSSYNEQFF
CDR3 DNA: TGTGCAAGTCGCTTGGTAGCGGGGAGCTCCTACAATGAGCAGTTCTTC

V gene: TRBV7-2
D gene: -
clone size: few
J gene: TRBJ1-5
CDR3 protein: CASSSGGVSNQPQHF
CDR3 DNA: TGTGCCAGCAGCTCCGGCGGGGTGAGCAATCAGCCCCAGCATTTT

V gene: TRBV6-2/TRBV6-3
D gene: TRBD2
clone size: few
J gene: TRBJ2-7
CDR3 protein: CATSGSSYEQYF
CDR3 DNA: TGTGCCACTAGCGGGAGTTCCTACGAGCAGTACTTC

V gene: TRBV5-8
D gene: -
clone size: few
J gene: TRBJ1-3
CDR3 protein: CASSLAGVYSGNTIYF
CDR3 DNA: TGTGCCAGCAGCTTGGCCGGGGTGTACTCTGGAAACACCATATATTTT

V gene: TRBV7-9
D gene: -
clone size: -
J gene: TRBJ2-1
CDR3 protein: CASSLGVKANDEQFF
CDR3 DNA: TGTGCCAGCAGCTTAGGGGTGAAAGCGAATGATGAGCAGTTCTTC

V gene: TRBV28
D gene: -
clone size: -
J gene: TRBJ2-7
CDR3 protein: CASSFRPGDSSYEQYF
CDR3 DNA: TGTGCCAGCAGTTTTAGGCCGGGGGATTCCTCCTACGAGCAGTACTTC

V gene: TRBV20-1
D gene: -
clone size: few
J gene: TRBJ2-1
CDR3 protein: CSARDAKTPTVANNEQFF
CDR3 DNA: TGCAGTGCTAGAGATGCCAAAACCCCGACGGTGGCTAACAATGAGCAGTTCTTC

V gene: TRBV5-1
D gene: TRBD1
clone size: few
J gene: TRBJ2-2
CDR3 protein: CASSKTGDLSGELFF
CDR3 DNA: TGCGCCAGCAGCAAGACAGGGGATTTATCCGGGGAGCTGTTTTTT

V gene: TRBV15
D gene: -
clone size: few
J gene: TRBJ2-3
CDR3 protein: CATSRAGARTDTQYF
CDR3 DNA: TGTGCCACCAGCAGAGCGGGGGCCCGCACAGATACGCAGTATTTT

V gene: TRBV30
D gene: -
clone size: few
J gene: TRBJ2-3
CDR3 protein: CASNQWTDTQYF
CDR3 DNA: TGTGCCTCAAACCAGTGGACAGATACGCAGTATTTT

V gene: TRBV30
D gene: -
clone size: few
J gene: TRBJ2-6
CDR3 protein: CAWSDKSSGANVLTF
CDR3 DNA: TGTGCCTGGAGCGACAAAAGCTCTGGGGCCAACGTCCTGACTTTC

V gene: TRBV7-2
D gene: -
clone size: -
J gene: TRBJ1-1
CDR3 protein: CASSLGSTDPTNTEAFF
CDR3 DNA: TGTGCCAGCAGCTTAGGCAGTACGGATCCTACGAACACTGAAGCTTTCTTT

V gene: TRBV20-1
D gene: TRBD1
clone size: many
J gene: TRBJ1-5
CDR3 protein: CSATKDRLNQPQHF
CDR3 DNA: TGCAGTGCTACCAAGGACAGGCTTAATCAGCCCCAGCATTTT

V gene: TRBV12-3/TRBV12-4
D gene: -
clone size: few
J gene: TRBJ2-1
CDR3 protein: CASSLRTKQFF
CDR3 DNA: TGTGCCAGCAGTCTCAGAACCAAGCAGTTCTTC

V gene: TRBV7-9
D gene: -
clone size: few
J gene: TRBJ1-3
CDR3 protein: CASTSPTSGNTIYF
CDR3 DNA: TGTGCCAGCACCTCCCCGACCTCTGGAAACACCATATATTTT

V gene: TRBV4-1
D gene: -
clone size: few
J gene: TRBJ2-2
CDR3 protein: CASSQAATTGELFF
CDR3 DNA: TGCGCCAGCAGCCAAGCCGCGACCACCGGGGAGCTGTTTTTT

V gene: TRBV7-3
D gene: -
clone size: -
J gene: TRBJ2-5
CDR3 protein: CASSPGPSRGETQYF
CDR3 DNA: TGTGCCAGCAGCCCGGGGCCCTCCAGGGGAGAGACCCAGTACTTC

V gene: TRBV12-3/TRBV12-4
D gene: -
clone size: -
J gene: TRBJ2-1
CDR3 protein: CASSSPGAGGNEQFF
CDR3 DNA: TGTGCCAGCAGTTCCCCGGGGGCAGGGGGAAATGAGCAGTTCTTC

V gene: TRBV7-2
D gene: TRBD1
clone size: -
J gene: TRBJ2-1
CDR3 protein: CASSRQGNREYEQFF
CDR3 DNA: TGTGCCAGCAGTAGACAGGGTAATCGGGAATATGAGCAGTTCTTC

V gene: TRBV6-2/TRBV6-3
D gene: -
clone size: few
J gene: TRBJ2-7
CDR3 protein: CASSSPGWRALQYF
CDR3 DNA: TGTGCCAGCAGTTCTCCCGGTTGGAGGGCCCTTCAGTACTTC

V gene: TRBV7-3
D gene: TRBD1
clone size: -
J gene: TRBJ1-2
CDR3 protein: CASSLTPTGMYGYTF
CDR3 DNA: TGTGCCAGCAGCTTAACTCCGACAGGGATGTATGGCTACACCTTC

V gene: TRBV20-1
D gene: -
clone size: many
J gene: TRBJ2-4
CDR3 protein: CSAQDSRDIQYF
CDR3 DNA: TGCAGTGCTCAGGATAGCCGAGACATTCAGTACTTC

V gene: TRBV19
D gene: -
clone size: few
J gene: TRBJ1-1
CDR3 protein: CASAGSVGTEAFF
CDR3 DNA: TGTGCCAGTGCAGGGTCGGTTGGCACTGAAGCTTTCTTT

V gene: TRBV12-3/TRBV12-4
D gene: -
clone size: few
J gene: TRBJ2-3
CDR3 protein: CASSLPVGTSRSDTQYF
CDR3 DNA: TGTGCCAGCAGTCTACCGGTTGGGACTTCAAGGTCAGATACGCAGTATTTT

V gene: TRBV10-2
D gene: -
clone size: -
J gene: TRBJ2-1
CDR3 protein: CASSLRGGPYEQFF
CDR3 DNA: TGCGCCAGCAGCCTTAGGGGGGGGCCGTATGAGCAGTTCTTC

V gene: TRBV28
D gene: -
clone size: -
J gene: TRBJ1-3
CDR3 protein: CASRPPIVSGNTIYF
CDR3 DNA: TGTGCCAGCAGACCCCCCATTGTCTCTGGAAACACCATATATTTT

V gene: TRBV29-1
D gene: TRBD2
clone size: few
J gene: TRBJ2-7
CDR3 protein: CSVETSGGPEQYF
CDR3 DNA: TGCAGCGTTGAAACTAGCGGGGGCCCCGAGCAGTACTTC

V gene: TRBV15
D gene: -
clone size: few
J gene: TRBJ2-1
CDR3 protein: CATSRARFGYNEQFF
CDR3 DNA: TGTGCCACCAGCAGAGCGCGGTTCGGCTACAATGAGCAGTTCTTC

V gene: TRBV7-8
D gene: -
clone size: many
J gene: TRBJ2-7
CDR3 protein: CASSLLARGVAYEQYF
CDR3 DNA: TGTGCCAGCAGCTTGTTGGCCAGGGGGGTCGCCTACGAGCAGTACTTC

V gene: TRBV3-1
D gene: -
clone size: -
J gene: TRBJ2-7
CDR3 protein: CASSQDPVYEQYF
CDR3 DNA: TGTGCCAGCAGCCAAGATCCCGTTTACGAGCAGTACTTC

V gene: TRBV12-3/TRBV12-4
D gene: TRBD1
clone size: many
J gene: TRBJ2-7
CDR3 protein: CASWKRGQGYEQYF
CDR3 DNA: TGTGCCAGTTGGAAGCGGGGACAGGGGTACGAGCAGTACTTC

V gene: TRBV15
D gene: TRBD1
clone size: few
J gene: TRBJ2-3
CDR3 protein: CATSTDRGSYTQYF
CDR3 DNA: TGTGCCACCAGCACCGACAGGGGGTCGTATACGCAGTATTTT

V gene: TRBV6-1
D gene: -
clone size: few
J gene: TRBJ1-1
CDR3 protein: CASLTVGGGNTEAFF
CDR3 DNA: TGTGCCAGCCTCACCGTGGGGGGAGGGAACACTGAAGCTTTCTTT